Given below is one T cell receptor (beta chain) in context. Its antigen specificity is not known. No much larger clonotype is one base removed from it; base qualities were not supplied. The data were taken from a study of cytomegalovirus exposure and HLA in healthy donors (dated by TCRdb to about 2017). Regarding the complete study: An earlier analysis of approximately 590 of the donors reported roughly 270 Gb of sequence data and some 120 million unique TCR beta sequences from 150 million to 200 million T cells. The study profiled the T cell repertoires of about 640 subjects by immunosequencing and related them to cytomegalovirus serostatus. Among the roughly 410 genotyped donors, around 81% belonged to the genetic ancestry cluster associated with self-reported Caucasian donors. To predict cytomegalovirus infection status, the study brought together high-throughput TCR immunosequencing, statistical association of individual TCRs with disease status, and machine learning. Typing coverage differed by locus: A, B, C, DRB1 and DQB1 were typed in roughly 620-640 donors, DQA1 in about 500, DPA1 in 606, and DPB1 in 450 to 490. To study patterns of TCR occurrence, a later analysis re-analyzed previously published TCR beta repertoires from 600 to 750 donors and added high-resolution HLA genotyping. An early release that covered some 630 HLA-typed donors contained about 300 gigabases of sequencing data and roughly 84 million unique TCR sequences. HLA typing covered class I and class II loci at four-digit resolution. Alongside the repertoire data, information on donor age, sex, ethnicity and CMV serostatus was compiled. Because of strong linkage in the cohort, five DR-DQ haplotypes were treated as single units for association and clustering. Rather than drawing on any new phenotypic data, the later analysis identified candidate immune exposures from TCR beta sequences and the way those sequences occurred across donors. Among about 360 genotyped donors of the cohort, an average of approximately 250,000 unique TCR beta nucleotide sequences were sequenced per donor, roughly 20% of them non-productive. An earlier analysis of some 500 of the donors used high-throughput TCR beta sequencing to judge whether each TCR beta V gene segment behaved as functional or pseudogenic. Along with the approximately 650-subject first cohort, a separate validation cohort of approximately 110 different subjects was used. All discovery cohort repertoires had been generated on a single sequencing platform. The study was designed to test whether signatures of past pathogen exposure could be identified by cataloging public T cell receptors. A later genetic analysis used genome-wide SNP genotypes for about 60% of the roughly 670 donors, treating that subset as a discovery cohort. Study-level results and caveats: A group of highly shared sequence variants was considered likely to be a technical artifact of the sequencing pipeline. HLA typing was unavailable for some donors at each locus, so association tests used only the typed subset. According to the authors, the approach could potentially be generalized to other disease states and immunological phenotypes. A further reported finding was that TCR beta sequences accurately predicted the HLA-A and HLA-B alleles for most subjects in the first cohort. Because counts were too low, seventeen rarely observed V segments, including chromosome 9 orphons, were excluded from the earlier analysis of several hundred of the donors. Correlated functional status among segregating V segments might be attributable to linkage disequilibrium, but an unknown experimental factor could not be ruled out. Several of the top co-occurrence clusters appeared to be linked to parvovirus B19, influenza, CMV and Epstein-Barr virus, according to a later analysis. In an earlier analysis of some 540 of the donors, most TCR beta V segments appeared in productive rearrangements about 87% or about 30% of the time, broadly matching IMGT annotations. For the cohort, immune exposure information was limited to CMV serostatus. According to a later analysis, TCR association rates differed among HLA loci, with DRB1 alleles showing the most associated TCRs and HLA-C alleles showing the fewest. Specific HLA alleles were associated with around 18,000 TCR beta sequences at a false discovery rate of 0.05 in a later analysis. Presence/absence analyses assumed roughly uniform sequencing depth across donors, an assumption that may not hold. Some IMGT-functional V segments, including TRBV6-2 and TRBV6-3, could not be told apart with the 87-base-pair reads, so those segments were excluded. A later genetic analysis associated a missense DCLRE1C variant with V-gene and J-gene trimming of TCR beta chains, and an independent cohort replicated the association. Only TCR beta chains were sequenced in this cohort, and the absence of alpha or paired-chain data limited detectable features. While some public TCRs were present in many individuals, most TCR sequences turned up only very rarely across donors. Strong co-occurrence of HLA alleles, especially DR and DQ, made assigning TCR associations to individual alleles difficult. A later analysis found that most CMV-associated TCR beta chains appeared HLA-restricted, with HLA associations seemingly driven largely by CMV exposure. Compared with equally common non-associated chains, HLA-associated TCR beta chains in a later analysis were more clonally expanded and had lower generation probabilities. Three of the identified cytomegalovirus-associated TCR beta chains were confirmed in vitro to be specific for cytomegalovirus antigens. In a later genetic analysis, fewer N-insertions in productive TCRs were reported among donors in an Asian-associated ancestry cluster than the approximately 710-donor mean. Cytomegalovirus status was reported to be diagnosed by the classifier with high specificity and sensitivity in both the original and validation cohorts. The study listed 164 TCR beta chains as associated with cytomegalovirus.

The germline V gene sets CDR1 to SNHLY and CDR2 to FYNNEI. V is cut back by 10 bases and J by 4 bases, with 11 bases in the junction unmatched. Counted from cysteine to phenylalanine, this CDR3 has 17 amino acids. Only the CDR3 DNA stays, 51 bases, in frame from base 1. Receptors were amplified or captured by the immunoSEQ multiplex PCR assay. The multiplex PCR relied on a mix of 60 forward primers for TCR Vbeta segments and 13 reverse primers for TCR Jbeta segments. Amplification of the CDR3 region of rearranged TCR beta genes was performed with a multiplex PCR assay on genomic DNA. Amplified TCR beta libraries were sequenced as 87-base-pair reads on the Illumina HiSeq System. Per the authors' processing: Across the 700 or so repertoires, a later analysis counted tens of millions of unique TCR beta chains, roughly 11 million of which were shared by at least two donors. A nearest-neighbor algorithm error-corrected the raw reads and collapsed the reads into unique sequences, merging closely related sequences to remove PCR and sequencing errors. To assign V, D and J gene segments, CDR3 sequences were aligned to IMGT reference sequences. For a sequence to be retained, at least a six-nucleotide match to both a V gene segment and a J gene segment was required. A rearrangement was called productive if the CDR3 had no stop codons and remained in frame with V and J, and every other rearrangement was called non-productive. Following IMGT convention, CDR3 was defined as the stretch from the second conserved V-encoded cysteine to the conserved J-encoded phenylalanine. The earlier analysis of 450 to 750 of the donors excluded any sequence lacking an unambiguous match to a single V gene segment. An earlier analysis of 587 of the donors called V segments functional above 56.7% productive rearrangements and segregating when the between-donor standard deviation exceeded 5%. A statistical classification framework was built to diagnose cytomegalovirus status from the catalog of TCR beta chain sequences. A later analysis assigned V and J genes by comparing TCR nucleotide sequences with IMGT/GENE-DB human TR gene sequences. In a later analysis, CDR3 sequences and most-parsimonious VDJ recombination scenarios were assigned using the TCRdist pipeline. In a later analysis, each TCR beta chain was defined by its CDR3 amino acid sequence together with its V-gene family, and reads lacking a unique V-gene family were excluded. A later analysis removed 592 highly shared, low-generation-probability nucleotide sequences to deal with suspected cross-contamination and a sequencing artifact. In a later analysis, a clonal expansion index was calculated for each public chain from normalized within-repertoire ranks of inferred template counts. Generation probabilities in a later analysis came from a VDJ recombination model fitted to out-of-frame rearrangements, and those results were checked against IGoR. Hypergeometric tests were used in a later analysis to score TCR-TCR, TCR-HLA and TCR-CMV co-occurrence, with a repertoire-size bias correction applied to the TCR pairs. A later analysis estimated false discovery rates by permuting HLA or CMV assignments 20 times. In a later analysis, co-occurring TCRs were grouped using DBSCAN, and TCRdist sequence similarity was added for clustering within HLA-allele-positive subsets. Repertoires with fewer than 30,000 or more than 120,000 public chains were left out of co-occurrence clustering, as were five repertoires with anomalous nucleotide sharing. Sourced from immuneACCESS, this table was stored by TCRdb with only in-frame sequences that have V and J called. A share of the clones is absent; for the studies checked, an unresolved V gene accounts for under half, and the remainder has no known explanation. V and J calls and clone size are given by that table; D and trimming were obtained from the DNA. This sample lists roughly 130,000 clones; about four fifths were detected once. The ten largest clones represent around 5% of the sample.

The cohort comprised 550 to 700 healthy bone marrow donors. At the time of sampling, all cohort members were nominally healthy, though unrecorded immune exposures were likely present. The donor tested CMV seronegative, placing the donor among the 350 or so seronegative members of the cohort. A peripheral blood sample was collected from each donor, and TCR beta sequencing was performed on peripheral blood mononuclear cells. The Qiagen DNeasy Blood Extraction Kit was used to extract genomic DNA from the blood cell samples. The source material was PBMCs. The receptor comes from a man younger than 40 in good health and CMV-seronegative. The chain couples TRBV2 to TRBJ2-6; TRBD2 matches 12 bases in the middle. The nucleotide sequence is TGTGCCACCACTCTGGGACTAGCGGGTACGGGGGCCAACGTCCTGACTTTC. This encodes CATTLGLAGTGANVLTF.